The rows below give T cell receptor beta chains drawn from one sample of a study of T cells in tuberculosis. Profiling relied on immunoSEQ multiplex PCR, and the TCRdb table lists in-frame clones only, not all of them. The sample records around 35,000 clones, around 90% being singletons. The specimen was PBMCs, collected at tuberculosis diagnosis. The receptors come from an adult with tuberculosis. Both conserved end residues are part of each CDR3. The order of the fields is V gene, clone size, D gene, J gene, CDR3 DNA, CDR3 protein. A D gene is named only where the DNA matches it firmly. Only some rows state a clone size, as once, few, many or a class for expanded clones.

TRBV9	-	-	TRBJ1-4	TGTGCCAGCAGCCCAGAGGGGGCAACTAATGAAAAACTGTTTTTT	CASSPEGATNEKLFF
TRBV5-6	-	TRBD1	TRBJ1-5	TGTGCCAGCAGCTTTTTCGGGACAGGGGTTCGCCTGAGTCAGCCCCAGCATTTT	CASSFFGTGVRLSQPQHF
TRBV28	-	-	TRBJ1-1	TGTGCCAGCAGCCTAACAGAGACCACTGAAGCTTTCTTT	CASSLTETTEAFF
TRBV28	-	-	TRBJ1-6	TGTGCCAGCAGTTCCTACCGACTCTATAATTCACCCCTCCACTTT	CASSSYRLYNSPLHF
TRBV4-1	-	TRBD1	TRBJ2-1	TGCGCCAGCAGCCTCTCCAACAGGGGCTCCTACAATGAGCAGTTCTTC	CASSLSNRGSYNEQFF
TRBV6-5	-	TRBD1	TRBJ2-2	TGTGCCAGCAGTTACCGGCCAGGGGGTACCGGGGAGCTGTTTTTT	CASSYRPGGTGELFF
TRBV7-3	few	TRBD1	TRBJ1-6	TGTGCCAGCAGCCTACGGACAGGGAGAAATGTTAATTCACCCCTCCACTTT	CASSLRTGRNVNSPLHF
TRBV14	medium-sized	TRBD1	TRBJ2-3	TGTGCCAGCAGCCAAGTCAGGACAGGGGGCGCAGATACGCAGTATTTT	CASSQVRTGGADTQYF
TRBV19	-	-	TRBJ1-6	TGTGCCAGTAGTATAGGTGCGAGCTCCTATAATTCACCCCTCCACTTT	CASSIGASSYNSPLHF
TRBV7-2	-	-	TRBJ1-2	TGTGCCAGCAGCTTCCCGGAGAGTCGGGGCTACACCTTC	CASSFPESRGYTF
TRBV2	-	TRBD1	TRBJ1-6	TGTGCCAGCAGTGGTTACCTAGGACAGGGGAACTCACCCCTCCACTTT	CASSGYLGQGNSPLHF
TRBV6-4	few	TRBD2	TRBJ2-1	TGTGCCAGCAGTGAAGGGACTAGCGGGGGGAATGAGCAGTTCTTC	CASSEGTSGGNEQFF
TRBV7-3	-	TRBD1	TRBJ2-7	TGTGCCAGCAGCTTAAGACAGGGGCCGGACCACTACGAGCAGTACTTC	CASSLRQGPDHYEQYF
TRBV11-2	-	-	TRBJ2-1	TGTGCCAGCAGCTTAGGAGGTGGCTACAATGAGCAGTTCTTC	CASSLGGGYNEQFF
TRBV5-6	-	-	TRBJ2-6	TGTGCCAGCAGCTTGGACAGTTTTATCTCTGGGGCCAACGTCCTGACTTTC	CASSLDSFISGANVLTF
TRBV10-3	-	TRBD1	TRBJ1-5	TGTGCCATCAGTGAGGGACAGGGGGAGGGTCAGCCCCAGCATTTT	CAISEGQGEGQPQHF
TRBV27	-	-	TRBJ2-7	TGTGCCAGCAGTCGTGACAGTTCCTACGAGCAGTACTTC	CASSRDSSYEQYF
TRBV19	-	-	TRBJ1-2	TGTGCCAGTAGTATAGATCGGGGATTCTATGGCTACACCTTC	CASSIDRGFYGYTF
TRBV7-2	-	-	TRBJ2-1	TGTGCCAGCAGCTTAGCACTCAACTACAATGAGCAGTTCTTC	CASSLALNYNEQFF
TRBV5-4	-	TRBD1	TRBJ1-2	TGTGCCAGCAGCCTACCTGGCGGACAGGGGGAAAATTTGTACTTC	CASSLPGGQGENLYF
TRBV2	-	TRBD1	TRBJ1-2	TGTGCCAGCAGACCAGTCCCGGGACAGGGGGCTGGCTATGGCTACACCTTC	CASRPVPGQGAGYGYTF
TRBV7-2	-	-	TRBJ1-2	TGTGCCAGCAGCTTCCAGGGAATCTACTATGGCTACACCTTC	CASSFQGIYYGYTF
TRBV2	-	-	TRBJ2-1	TGTGCCAGCAGTAGGGCAGCTATATCAGCGGTTGAGCAGTTCTTC	CASSRAAISAVEQFF
TRBV5-8	-	TRBD1	TRBJ2-7	TGTGCCAGCAGCTTGGTTAGACAGGGGATCTACGAGCAGTACTTC	CASSLVRQGIYEQYF
TRBV7-8	-	-	TRBJ1-4	TGTGCCAGCAGCTTAGCGGCAGGGCGTAATGAAAAACTGTTTTTT	CASSLAAGRNEKLFF
TRBV28	-	-	TRBJ1-5	TGTGCCAGCAGAAAAATGGGGGGTGTTGGGAGCAATCAGCCCCAGCATTTT	CASRKMGGVGSNQPQHF
TRBV28	once	TRBD1	TRBJ1-2	TGTGCCAGCAGTTTCTCTACGACAGGGCGGAAAACCTATGGCTACACCTTC	CASSFSTTGRKTYGYTF
TRBV9	once	TRBD1	TRBJ2-2	TGTGCCAGCAGCTCCCGGACAGGGGGCTACACCGGGGAGCTGTTTTTT	CASSSRTGGYTGELFF
TRBV28	-	-	TRBJ1-4	TGTGCCAGTCACCGAGAGGCCTCTCTTAATGAAAAACTGTTTTTT	CASHREASLNEKLFF
TRBV6-4	once	TRBD2	TRBJ2-1	TGTGCCAGCAGTGACTCCCCTAGCGGGGCCCCGCATGAGCAGTTCTTC	CASSDSPSGAPHEQFF